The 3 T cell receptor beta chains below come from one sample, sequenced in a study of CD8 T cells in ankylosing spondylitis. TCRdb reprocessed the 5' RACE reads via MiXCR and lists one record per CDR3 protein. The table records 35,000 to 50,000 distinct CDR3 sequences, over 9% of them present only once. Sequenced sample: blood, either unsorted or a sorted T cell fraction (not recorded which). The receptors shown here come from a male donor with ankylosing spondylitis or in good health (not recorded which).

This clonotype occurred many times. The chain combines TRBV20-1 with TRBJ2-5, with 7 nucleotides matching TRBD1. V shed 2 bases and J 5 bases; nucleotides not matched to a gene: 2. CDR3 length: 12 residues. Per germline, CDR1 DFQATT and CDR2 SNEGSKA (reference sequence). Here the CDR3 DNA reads TGCAGTGCTAGAACAGGGGCTGAGACCCAGTACTTC. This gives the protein CSARTGAETQYF.

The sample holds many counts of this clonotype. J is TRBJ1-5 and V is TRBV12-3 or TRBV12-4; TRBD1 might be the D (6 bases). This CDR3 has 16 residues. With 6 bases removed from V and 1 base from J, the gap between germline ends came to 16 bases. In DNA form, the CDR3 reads TGTGCCAGCAGCCGCAAAGCCGGGGGCAGCAATCAGCCCCAGCATTTT. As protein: CASSRKAGGSNQPQHF.

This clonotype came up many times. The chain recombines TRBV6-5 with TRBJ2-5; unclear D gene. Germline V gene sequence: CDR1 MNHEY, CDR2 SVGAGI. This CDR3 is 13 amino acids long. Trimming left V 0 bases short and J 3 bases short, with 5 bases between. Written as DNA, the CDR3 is TGTGCCAGCAGTTACTCGATAAAAGAGACCCAGTACTTC. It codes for CASSYSIKETQYF.